Each of the 13 T cell receptor beta chains below was sequenced from the same sample in a study of T cell responses to AZD1222 COVID-19 vaccine. Produced via immunoSEQ multiplex PCR; TCRdb's table is partial and in-frame only. The sample gives over 130,000 clones, around 90% of which show up once; around 7.6% is in the top ten. Material: peripheral blood, obtained 28 days after the second dose of the MenACWY control vaccine. All receptors come from an adult who received the MenACWY meningococcal vaccine as a control.

J is TRBJ1-4 and V is TRBV2; D uncertain. V was pared by 1 base and J by 1 base, with 10 bases between. Germline CDR1 is SNHLY and CDR2 is FYNNEI. The CDR3 consists of 16 residues. CDR3 sequence (DNA): TGTGCCAGCAGTGAAGATTCGGGAGGAACTAATGAAAAACTGTTTTTT. The encoded protein is CASSEDSGGTNEKLFF.

The rearrangement joins TRBV19 to TRBJ2-3; 7 bases are shared with TRBD1. The CDR3 extends over 16 amino acids. J was trimmed by 5 bases and V by 1 base; bases with no gene match: 9. From germline, CDR1 is LNHDA and CDR2 SQIVND (reference sequence). Here the CDR3 DNA reads TGTGCCAGTAGTATAGGACAGGGTCTTGGCAGAGATACGCAGTATTTT. Translating it yields CASSIGQGLGRDTQYF. Filled out from reference TRBV19 and TRBJ2-3, the complete variable domain reads DGGITQSPKYLFRKEGQNVTLSCEQNLNHDAMYWYRQDPGQGLRLIYYSQIVNDFQKGDIAEGYSVSREKKESFPLTVTSAQKNPTAFYLCASSIGQGLGRDTQYFGPGTRLTVL.

V gene TRBV27 combines with J gene TRBJ2-3, with D possibly being TRBD2 (5 bases). The CDR3 extends over 17 amino acids. Trimming left V 3 bases short and J 0 bases short, with 16 bases between. Per the germline V gene, CDR1 is MNHEY and CDR2 is SMNVEV (reference sequence). The CDR3 sequence: CASSLGRGRASTDTQYF. DNA for the CDR3: TGTGCCAGCAGTTTGGGCCGAGGGCGGGCTAGCACAGATACGCAGTATTTT.

The CDR3 DNA sequence: TGTGCCAGTAGTCTAAGGGGCACTGAAGCTTTCTTT. Translating gives CASSLRGTEAFF. This rearrangement joins TRBV19 to TRBJ1-1; D possibly corresponds to TRBD1 (5 bases). V lost 5 bases and J 4 bases, leaving 8 bases between the germline ends. The CDR3 covers 12 residues. The germline V gene encodes CDR1 LNHDA and CDR2 SQIVND (reference sequence).

V and J are TRBV5-1 and TRBJ2-7; 7 positions agree with TRBD1. Germline V gene lookup returns CDR1 SGHRS and CDR2 YFSETQ. This CDR3 is built from 15 residues. Losses at the gene ends were 3 bases for V and 1 base for J; bases not matched to a gene: 7. The CDR3 DNA is TGCGCCAGCAGCTGGAAGGGGACAGATTCCTACGAGCAGTACTTC. Protein: CASSWKGTDSYEQYF.

This chain links TRBV20-1 with TRBJ2-7; D perhaps matches TRBD2 (6 bases). This CDR3 is 11 amino acids long. Germline CDR1 and CDR2: DFQATT and SNEGSKA (reference sequence). V lost 2 bases and J lost 12, with 14 bases in between. In nucleotides, the CDR3 is TGCAGTGCTAGAATAGGGCTGGGGGGGTACTTC. Protein: CSARIGLGGYF.

The rearrangement joins TRBV11-2 to TRBJ2-3; D is unclear. Germline CDR1 reads SGHAT; CDR2 reads FQNNGV. This CDR3 spans 14 amino acids. With 0 bases removed from V and 1 base from J, the gap between germline ends came to 5 bases. The CDR3 protein is CASSLDQGTDTQYF. CDR3 DNA sequence: TGTGCCAGCAGCTTAGATCAGGGCACAGATACGCAGTATTTT.

The sample holds one count of this clone. This chain connects TRBV9 to TRBJ2-1, with a tentative D call TRBD2 (5 bases). The CDR3 is 15 residues long. V lost 0 bases and J lost 1, with 8 bases in between. Germline-derived CDR1 and CDR2 are SGDLS and YYNGEE. The CDR3 DNA is TGTGCCAGCAGCGTAGCTTGGGAGTCCTACAATGAGCAGTTCTTC. This sequence encodes CASSVAWESYNEQFF.

The chain has TRBV11-2 and TRBJ2-7; 13 bases are a match to TRBD2. CDR3 length: 16 residues. Germline loops: CDR1 SGHAT, CDR2 FQNNGV. Germline trimming cut 0 bases from V and 1 base from J; bases unmatched to any gene: 0. The CDR3 nucleotides read TGTGCCAGCAGCTTAGAACTAGCGGGGGGGTCCTACGAGCAGTACTTC. It encodes CASSLELAGGSYEQYF.

This clone was found once. The chain combines TRBV9 with TRBJ1-4, with TRBD1 matching over 8 bases. The CDR3 has 16 residues. CDR1 is SGDLS, CDR2 YYNGEE, per germline. Germline trimming cut 7 bases from V and 1 base from J; bases unmatched to any gene: 9. The DNA for the CDR3 is TGTGCCAGCGGAGGGGCAGGGGGCTTAACTAATGAAAAACTGTTTTTT. It is translated as CASGGAGGLTNEKLFF.

The chain recombines TRBV19 with TRBJ2-7, with unresolved D. Germline CDR1 LNHDA, CDR2 SQIVND (reference sequence). Trimming removed 7 bases from V and 0 bases from J, with 10 bases in between. The CDR3 runs to 13 residues. The CDR3, as DNA: TGTGCCAGTAAGTCAGGCAGCTCCTACGAGCAGTACTTC. This encodes CASKSGSSYEQYF.

This chain uses TRBV6-6 with TRBJ1-6; D gene uncertain. The CDR3 loop spans 15 amino acids. Trimming pared 5 bases from V and 7 bases from J, leaving 15 bases between. The germline V gene encodes CDR1 MNHNY and CDR2 SVGAGI (reference sequence). The CDR3 region has the DNA TGTGCCAGCAGTCCCCAGGACGGAATAAATTCACCCCTCCACTTT. Protein product: CASSPQDGINSPLHF.

This sequence joins TRBV28 and TRBJ1-1, with D perhaps matching TRBD1 (6 bases). V was shortened by 4 bases and J by 10 bases, with 22 bases between the two germline ends. The CDR3 sequence is 15 residues long. From germline, CDR1 is MDHEN and CDR2 SYDVKM. CDR3: CASSYPGHGSLAAFF. DNA of the CDR3: TGTGCCAGCAGTTATCCGGGACACGGTAGTTTGGCAGCTTTCTTT. The full variable domain, rest sourced from reference TRBV28 and TRBJ1-1, is DVKVTQSSRYLVKRTGEKVFLECVQDMDHENMFWYRQDPGLGLRLIYFSYDVKMKEKGDIPEGYSVSREKKERFSLILESASTNQTSMYLCASSYPGHGSLAAFFGQGTRLTVV.